The rows below give T cell receptor beta chains drawn from one sample of a study of T cell repertoires in cytomegalovirus infection. Which antigens these TCRs recognize remains unknown. TCRdb re-derived calls from the reads in MiXCR, one entry per CDR3 protein. This table holds approximately 910,000 distinct CDR3 sequences, 30% to 40% found once. The source material was cultured CD8+ T cells from PBMCs, sampled from culture after CMV antigen stimulation. These receptors came from a human donor in good health (CMV status not recorded). Some clones in this sample may be carry-over from other donors' samples. The CDR3 runs from the conserved cysteine through the conserved F or W. Each record gives: CDR3 DNA, CDR3 protein, J gene, D gene, V gene, clone size. A D gene is named only where the DNA matches it firmly. Not all rows give a size; the values are once, few, many and, for expanded clones, a class.

CDR3 DNA: TGTGCCAGCAGAGATCGACAGGGGGCATGGTACGAGCAGTACTTC
CDR3 protein: CASRDRQGAWYEQYF
J gene: TRBJ2-7
D gene: TRBD1
V gene: TRBV7-9
clone size: NA

CDR3 DNA: TGTGCCAGCAGTTACGGCACCGGTTCTAACTATGGCTACACCTTC
CDR3 protein: CASSYGTGSNYGYTF
J gene: TRBJ1-2
D gene: NA
V gene: TRBV6-5
clone size: NA

CDR3 DNA: TGCAGTGCTAGAGATCGCTTGACGACGGCGGCGAGCTACACCTTC
CDR3 protein: CSARDRLTTAASYTF
J gene: TRBJ1-2
D gene: NA
V gene: TRBV20-1
clone size: NA

CDR3 DNA: TGTGCCAGCAGTTCCTGGAAAGATACGCAGTATTTT
CDR3 protein: CASSSWKDTQYF
J gene: TRBJ2-3
D gene: NA
V gene: TRBV27
clone size: NA

CDR3 DNA: TGTGCCAGCAGCCCAAGTTGGGGTGTGCAGTACTTC
CDR3 protein: CASSPSWGVQYF
J gene: TRBJ2-7
D gene: NA
V gene: TRBV7-4
clone size: once

CDR3 DNA: TGTGCCAGCAGCCGAACGGCTAGCGGAGTGTACGAGCAGTACTTC
CDR3 protein: CASSRTASGVYEQYF
J gene: TRBJ2-7
D gene: TRBD2
V gene: TRBV7-9
clone size: many

CDR3 DNA: TGTGCCACCAGTGAACGGGCCTATAACTATGGCTACACCTTC
CDR3 protein: CATSERAYNYGYTF
J gene: TRBJ1-2
D gene: NA
V gene: TRBV24-1
clone size: many

CDR3 DNA: TGTGCCAGCAGCTTAGCAGTCAAGATGATAGCGGGGGCCCGGGGGGGCAATGAGCAGTTCTTC
CDR3 protein: CASSLAVKMIAGARGGNEQFF
J gene: TRBJ2-1
D gene: TRBD2
V gene: TRBV7-9
clone size: many

CDR3 DNA: TGTGCCAGTAGTTTTTTCCTGAACCCCAATGAAAAACTGTTTTTT
CDR3 protein: CASSFFLNPNEKLFF
J gene: TRBJ1-4
D gene: NA
V gene: TRBV19
clone size: few

CDR3 DNA: TGTGCCACCAGCGACAGGGGAGATTATGAAGAGCAGTTCTTC
CDR3 protein: CATSDRGDYEEQFF
J gene: TRBJ2-1
D gene: TRBD1
V gene: TRBV15
clone size: NA

CDR3 DNA: TGTGCCAGCAGCTTCGGACAGGGCCTGAACACTGAAGCTTTCTTT
CDR3 protein: CASSFGQGLNTEAFF
J gene: TRBJ1-1
D gene: TRBD1
V gene: TRBV7-6
clone size: few

CDR3 DNA: TGTGCCAGCAACCAAGACTGGAATGAGCAGTTCTTC
CDR3 protein: CASNQDWNEQFF
J gene: TRBJ2-1
D gene: NA
V gene: TRBV7-3
clone size: NA

CDR3 DNA: TGTGCCAGCAGTGACAGGGGAGGGTACACTGAAGCTTTCTTT
CDR3 protein: CASSDRGGYTEAFF
J gene: TRBJ1-1
D gene: TRBD1
V gene: TRBV7-6
clone size: few

CDR3 DNA: TGTGCCACCTTAAACATCTACAATGAGCAGTTCTTC
CDR3 protein: CATLNIYNEQFF
J gene: TRBJ2-1
D gene: NA
V gene: TRBV19
clone size: NA

CDR3 DNA: TGTGCCAGCAGCTCCTCAGAGACGATTTGGGAGGGTAGGAACACCATATATTTT
CDR3 protein: CASSSSETIWEGRNTIYF
J gene: TRBJ1-3
D gene: NA
V gene: TRBV7-9
clone size: few

CDR3 DNA: TGTGCCAGCAGTCAAGGGACAGGGGGCCTCCAAATGATGTACTTC
CDR3 protein: CASSQGTGGLQMMYF
J gene: TRBJ2-7
D gene: TRBD1
V gene: TRBV27
clone size: NA

CDR3 DNA: TGTGCCAGCAGTCCCCAGGACAGATTCTACAATGAGCAGTTCTTC
CDR3 protein: CASSPQDRFYNEQFF
J gene: TRBJ2-1
D gene: NA
V gene: TRBV27
clone size: NA

CDR3 DNA: TGTGCCAGCAGTAATCGACAGGGGAACTATGGCTACACCTTC
CDR3 protein: CASSNRQGNYGYTF
J gene: TRBJ1-2
D gene: TRBD1
V gene: TRBV27
clone size: few

CDR3 DNA: TGTGCCATCACAACAACTGGGGGGAACACCGGGGAGCTGTTTTTT
CDR3 protein: CAITTTGGNTGELFF
J gene: TRBJ2-2
D gene: NA
V gene: TRBV12-3/TRBV12-4
clone size: few

CDR3 DNA: TGTGCCAGCAGCCCCCGGGACAGGGGGCCAGGGCAGCCCCAGCATTTT
CDR3 protein: CASSPRDRGPGQPQHF
J gene: TRBJ1-5
D gene: TRBD1
V gene: TRBV7-4
clone size: few

CDR3 DNA: TGTGCCAGCGGTTGGGCGGGGGGCACCCTTAACTATGGCTACACCTTC
CDR3 protein: CASGWAGGTLNYGYTF
J gene: TRBJ1-2
D gene: NA
V gene: TRBV27
clone size: NA

CDR3 DNA: TGTGCCATCAGTGAGACAGGCGGCACTGAAGCTTTCTTT
CDR3 protein: CAISETGGTEAFF
J gene: TRBJ1-1
D gene: NA
V gene: TRBV10-3
clone size: NA

CDR3 DNA: TGTGCCAGCAGTGTCGACTGGCGGGGGTACAATGAGCAGTTCTTC
CDR3 protein: CASSVDWRGYNEQFF
J gene: TRBJ2-1
D gene: TRBD2
V gene: TRBV6-1
clone size: few

CDR3 DNA: TGTGCCAGCAGCCCAGGGACAGGGATCTATGGCTACACCTTC
CDR3 protein: CASSPGTGIYGYTF
J gene: TRBJ1-2
D gene: TRBD1
V gene: TRBV12-3/TRBV12-4
clone size: many

CDR3 DNA: TGTGCCAGCAGTTTATCCGGCCGGGGGTACTATGGCTACACCTTC
CDR3 protein: CASSLSGRGYYGYTF
J gene: TRBJ1-2
D gene: NA
V gene: TRBV27
clone size: NA

CDR3 DNA: TGTGCCAGCAGCAAGGGACAGGTGGGACTAGTAGATACGCAGTATTTT
CDR3 protein: CASSKGQVGLVDTQYF
J gene: TRBJ2-3
D gene: NA
V gene: TRBV7-6
clone size: many

CDR3 DNA: TGTGCCAGCAGCCCGGGGTCCAGGGGGGAAAACATTCAGTACTTC
CDR3 protein: CASSPGSRGENIQYF
J gene: TRBJ2-4
D gene: NA
V gene: TRBV7-6
clone size: NA

CDR3 DNA: TGTGCCAGCAGTTACGCGTCGACCGGGACAGGGGCCTACAATGAGCAGTTCTTC
CDR3 protein: CASSYASTGTGAYNEQFF
J gene: TRBJ2-1
D gene: TRBD1
V gene: TRBV6-6
clone size: few

CDR3 DNA: TGTGCCAGCAGTTCCGGGACCCGCGGAGGCACAGATACGCAGTATTTT
CDR3 protein: CASSSGTRGGTDTQYF
J gene: TRBJ2-3
D gene: NA
V gene: TRBV27
clone size: many

CDR3 DNA: TGTGCCAGCAGTTTATCGGGACAGGGCTTCTCCTATAATTCACCCCTCCACTTT
CDR3 protein: CASSLSGQGFSYNSPLHF
J gene: TRBJ1-6
D gene: TRBD1
V gene: TRBV28
clone size: NA

CDR3 DNA: TGCGCCAGCAGCCAGGCCGATATAAACGTTCAAGAGACCCAGTACTTC
CDR3 protein: CASSQADINVQETQYF
J gene: TRBJ2-5
D gene: NA
V gene: TRBV4-1
clone size: few

CDR3 DNA: TGTGCCAGCAGTTACTCGACCGGGACTAGCGGGGGGGCTGGCACCGGGGAGCTGTTTTTT
CDR3 protein: CASSYSTGTSGGAGTGELFF
J gene: TRBJ2-2
D gene: TRBD2
V gene: TRBV6-5
clone size: few

CDR3 DNA: TGTGCCACCAGTGAAGTCGACAATGAGCAGTTCTTC
CDR3 protein: CATSEVDNEQFF
J gene: TRBJ2-1
D gene: NA
V gene: TRBV24-1
clone size: few

CDR3 DNA: TGCGCCACCTCGACTGGAAACACCATATATTTT
CDR3 protein: CATSTGNTIYF
J gene: TRBJ1-3
D gene: NA
V gene: TRBV4-1
clone size: few

CDR3 DNA: TGTGCCAGCAGGCCGAGGGGGGGGATCACCGGGGAGCTGTTTTTT
CDR3 protein: CASRPRGGITGELFF
J gene: TRBJ2-2
D gene: NA
V gene: TRBV6-5
clone size: NA

CDR3 DNA: TGTGCCAGCAGCCCCCCCCCAGACACTAGCACAGATACGCAGTATTTT
CDR3 protein: CASSPPPDTSTDTQYF
J gene: TRBJ2-3
D gene: NA
V gene: TRBV27
clone size: NA

CDR3 DNA: TGTGCCAGCAGTTACACACAGGGAGTGGGGAATGAGCAGTTCTTC
CDR3 protein: CASSYTQGVGNEQFF
J gene: TRBJ2-1
D gene: NA
V gene: TRBV6-5
clone size: NA

CDR3 DNA: TGTGCCAGCAGTGAATCAGGCATTCAGTACTTC
CDR3 protein: CASSESGIQYF
J gene: TRBJ2-4
D gene: NA
V gene: TRBV2
clone size: NA

CDR3 DNA: TGTGCCACGGTAGGAGGGGGCGCCTACAATGAGCAGTTCTTC
CDR3 protein: CATVGGGAYNEQFF
J gene: TRBJ2-1
D gene: NA
V gene: TRBV10-3
clone size: few

CDR3 DNA: TGTGCCAGCAGTAACCGAGGACAGGCATATAATTCACCCCTCCACTTT
CDR3 protein: CASSNRGQAYNSPLHF
J gene: TRBJ1-6
D gene: TRBD1
V gene: TRBV6-1
clone size: once